This is a list of T cell receptor beta chains from one sample in a study of patients and donors after allogeneic stem cell transplantation. TCRdb re-called the RT-PCR reads with MiXCR, one entry per CDR3 protein. This sample has hundreds of thousands of distinct CDR3 sequences, with around 15% found just once. The sequencing input was blood, either unsorted or a sorted T cell fraction (not recorded which). The receptors were sampled from a human donor who was either an allogeneic HSCT recipient or a stem cell or donor lymphocyte infusion donor (not recorded which). It is not recorded whose cells these are; they may come from a transplant donor. Both conserved end residues are part of each CDR3. Each record gives: V gene, J gene, CDR3 length, clone size, D gene, CDR3 protein, CDR3 DNA. The D gene is left open where the match is weak. Only part of the rows carry a size: once, few, many, or a class if the clone is expanded.

TRBV9	TRBJ2-4	19	few	.	CASSAGGGPRPLAKNIQYF	TGTGCCAGCAGCGCCGGAGGCGGCCCCCGGCCCCTAGCCAAAAACATTCAGTACTTC
TRBV7-8	TRBJ2-7	17	.	TRBD2	CASSLAPRLAESYEQYF	TGTGCCAGCAGCTTAGCGCCTAGACTAGCGGAGTCCTACGAGCAGTACTTC
TRBV3-1	TRBJ1-1	13	.	.	CASSQGVFPEAFF	TGTGCCAGCAGCCAGGGTGTGTTCCCTGAAGCTTTCTTT
TRBV7-3	TRBJ2-5	15	.	.	CASSSGTGDDETQYF	TGTGCCAGCAGCTCCGGGACTGGGGATGACGAGACCCAGTACTTC
TRBV4-1	TRBJ1-1	15	few	TRBD1	CASSQPRDRVSEAFF	TGCGCCAGCAGCCAGCCCCGGGACAGGGTGTCTGAAGCTTTCTTT
TRBV3-1	TRBJ2-3	16	.	TRBD1	CASSQVWDRAMDTQYF	TGTGCCAGCAGCCAAGTTTGGGACAGAGCTATGGATACGCAGTATTTT
TRBV7-9	TRBJ1-6	17	.	.	CASSSTARRLYNSPLHF	TGTGCCAGCAGCTCAACGGCACGGAGACTCTATAATTCACCCCTCCACTTT
TRBV24-1	TRBJ2-1	12	many	.	CATSDGGTEQFF	TGTGCCACCAGTGATGGGGGCACTGAGCAGTTCTTC
TRBV7-6	TRBJ2-2	15	.	TRBD1	CASSSGQGLTGELFF	TGTGCCAGCAGCTCGGGACAGGGATTAACCGGGGAGCTGTTTTTT
TRBV7-9	TRBJ2-7	14	.	.	CASSLGQSYYEQYF	TGTGCCAGCAGCTTGGGTCAAAGCTACTACGAGCAGTACTTC
TRBV19	TRBJ1-5	15	few	.	CASSIVARAGQPQHF	TGTGCCAGTAGTATAGTCGCCAGGGCTGGCCAGCCCCAGCATTTT
TRBV20-1	TRBJ1-2	13	.	.	CSVLRYRADGYTF	TGCAGTGTGCTTAGATACAGGGCCGATGGCTACACCTTC
TRBV2	TRBJ1-2	13	.	.	CAGQSGRINGYTF	TGTGCCGGACAATCAGGGAGAATCAATGGCTACACCTTC
TRBV5-1	TRBJ2-7	17	.	TRBD2	CASSLVGRETAPHEQYF	TGCGCCAGCAGCTTGGTAGGGCGGGAGACTGCCCCCCACGAGCAGTACTTC
TRBV11-3	TRBJ2-3	16	.	TRBD2	CASSQRTSGFTDTQYF	TGTGCCAGCAGCCAAAGGACTAGCGGATTCACAGATACGCAGTATTTT
TRBV27	TRBJ1-6	14	few	TRBD1	CASRETGLNSPLHF	TGTGCCAGCAGGGAGACAGGGTTGAATTCACCCCTCCACTTT
TRBV6-5	TRBJ1-3	13	few	.	CASSYSTGNTIYF	TGTGCCAGCAGTTACTCGACCGGAAACACCATATATTTT
TRBV3-1	TRBJ1-5	14	.	TRBD1	CASSQGTGVQPQHF	TGTGCCAGCAGCCAAGGGACAGGGGTCCAGCCCCAGCATTTT
TRBV18	TRBJ1-1	14	.	TRBD1	CASSPNRGDTEAFF	TGTGCCAGCTCACCAAACAGGGGGGACACTGAAGCTTTCTTT
TRBV27	TRBJ1-1	15	few	TRBD1	CASSFRGQGSTEAFF	TGTGCCAGCAGTTTCCGCGGACAGGGGAGTACTGAAGCTTTCTTT
TRBV28	TRBJ2-1	13	.	.	CASSLGASNEQFF	TGTGCCAGCAGTTTAGGGGCCTCCAATGAGCAGTTCTTC
TRBV21-1	TRBJ2-2	16	many	.	CASSKEGGSNTGELFF	TGTGCCAGCAGCAAAGAAGGGGGTTCGAACACCGGGGAGCTGTTTTTT
TRBV4-2	TRBJ2-1	16	many	.	CASSQSIRRLYNEQFF	TGTGCCAGCAGCCAGTCTATCCGGCGACTGTACAATGAGCAGTTCTTC
TRBV12-3/TRBV12-4	TRBJ1-2	14	few	TRBD1	CASREGQSFYGYTF	TGTGCCAGCAGAGAGGGACAGTCCTTCTATGGCTACACCTTC
TRBV4-3	TRBJ1-5	15	few	.	CASSQDIRGWQPQHF	TGCGCCAGCAGCCAAGATATTAGGGGTTGGCAGCCCCAGCATTTT
TRBV6-2/TRBV6-3	TRBJ2-5	12	.	.	CASSWIQETQYF	TGTGCCAGCAGTTGGATCCAAGAGACCCAGTACTTC
TRBV20-1	TRBJ1-5	16	.	TRBD1	CSASRATGGGNQPQHF	TGCAGTGCTAGCCGTGCCACAGGGGGGGGAAATCAGCCCCAGCATTTT
TRBV20-1	TRBJ1-1	13	many	.	CSARVGGNTEAFF	TGCAGTGCTAGAGTGGGGGGGAACACTGAAGCTTTCTTT
TRBV28	TRBJ1-6	16	.	.	CASSLYANSYNSPLHF	TGTGCCAGCAGTTTATATGCCAATTCCTATAATTCACCCCTCCACTTT
TRBV12-3/TRBV12-4	TRBJ2-7	14	few	.	CASRGGTVPYEQYF	TGTGCCAGCAGGGGCGGGACGGTTCCCTACGAGCAGTACTTC
TRBV2	TRBJ2-1	13	.	.	CAGIGTISNEQFF	TGTGCCGGAATCGGGACGATCTCTAATGAGCAGTTCTTC
TRBV7-2	TRBJ1-1	15	many	TRBD1	CASSQTPGRGQMAFF	TGTGCCAGCAGCCAAACACCGGGCAGGGGGCAGATGGCTTTCTTT
TRBV6-1	TRBJ2-3	17	.	TRBD2	CASSAGTSGGVTDTQYF	TGTGCCAGCAGTGCCGGGACTAGCGGGGGGGTCACAGATACGCAGTATTTT
TRBV4-1	TRBJ2-1	16	.	.	CASSQGAARGRTEGFF	TGCGCCAGCAGCCAAGGAGCTGCCCGGGGCCGGACCGAGGGGTTCTTC
TRBV12-3/TRBV12-4	TRBJ1-3	14	few	.	CASSFLGSGNTIYF	TGTGCCAGCAGTTTTTTGGGGTCAGGAAACACCATATATTTT
TRBV11-2	TRBJ2-1	16	.	TRBD1	CASSQTGGFNKDEQFF	TGTGCCAGCAGCCAGACAGGGGGCTTTAATAAGGATGAGCAGTTCTTC
TRBV12-3/TRBV12-4	TRBJ2-5	14	few	.	CASSFGITQETQYF	TGTGCCAGCAGTTTCGGGATTACCCAAGAGACCCAGTACTTC
TRBV3-1	TRBJ2-6	17	few	.	CASSQPSGLAGANVLTF	TGTGCCAGCAGCCAACCCTCGGGGCTCGCTGGGGCCAACGTCCTGACTTTC
TRBV4-3	TRBJ2-1	17	once	TRBD2	CASSQELAGSSYNERFF	TGCGCCAGCAGCCAAGAACTAGCGGGGAGCTCCTACAATGAGCGGTTCTTC
TRBV3-1	TRBJ2-5	18	.	TRBD2	CASSQDGLGLADQETQYF	TGTGCCAGCAGCCAAGATGGGCTCGGACTAGCCGATCAAGAGACCCAGTACTTC
TRBV7-7	TRBJ2-7	13	.	.	CASSLVPGVEQYF	TGTGCCAGCAGCTTAGTTCCCGGGGTCGAGCAGTACTTC
TRBV7-2	TRBJ2-2	17	many	.	CASSWAGSTPNTGELFF	TGTGCCAGCAGCTGGGCAGGATCTACACCGAACACCGGGGAGCTGTTTTTT
TRBV7-2	TRBJ1-5	16	few	.	CASSLARVGHHQPQHF	TGTGCCAGCAGCTTAGCGAGGGTGGGGCATCATCAGCCCCAGCATTTT
TRBV20-1	TRBJ1-1	15	few	.	CSATRIDRGEGGAFF	TGCAGTGCAACTCGAATAGACCGGGGAGAAGGGGGAGCTTTCTTT
TRBV7-9	TRBJ2-5	15	once	.	CASSPIRGNQETQYF	TGTGCCAGCAGCCCCATTAGGGGCAACCAAGAGACCCAGTACTTC
TRBV20-1	TRBJ2-7	14	.	.	CSASRRTTAYEQYF	TGCAGTGCTAGTCGCAGGACTACCGCCTACGAGCAGTACTTC
TRBV5-1	TRBJ2-5	14	few	.	CASSRAAEQETQYF	TGCGCCAGCAGCCGGGCCGCAGAACAAGAGACCCAGTACTTC
TRBV7-6	TRBJ2-7	15	.	TRBD2	CASSFSLGGSYEQYF	TGTGCCAGCAGCTTCTCCCTGGGGGGGAGCTACGAGCAGTACTTC
TRBV5-4	TRBJ1-4	15	few	.	CASSLGPGLGEKLFF	TGTGCCAGCAGCTTGGGTCCGGGTTTGGGTGAAAAACTGTTTTTT
TRBV27	TRBJ1-4	16	few	.	CASSFLVAGTNEKLFF	TGTGCCAGCAGTTTCCTTGTGGCAGGGACTAATGAAAAACTGTTTTTT
TRBV15	TRBJ1-4	14	many	.	CATSRDRRDEKLFF	TGTGCCACCAGCAGAGATCGGAGGGATGAAAAACTGTTTTTT
TRBV12-3/TRBV12-4	TRBJ2-7	14	few	TRBD1	CASSSRGRFYEQYF	TGTGCCAGCAGTAGCAGGGGGCGCTTCTACGAGCAGTACTTC
TRBV19	TRBJ1-2	11	.	.	CASTDGYGYTF	TGTGCCAGTACCGACGGCTATGGCTACACCTTC
TRBV29-1	TRBJ1-1	15	few	.	CSVVAGRVFPTEAFF	TGCAGCGTTGTCGCGGGGCGCGTGTTCCCCACTGAAGCTTTCTTT
TRBV4-1	TRBJ2-1	19	.	.	CASSQDFQTGRRNYNEQFF	TGCGCCAGCAGCCAAGATTTTCAAACGGGACGGAGGAATTACAATGAGCAGTTCTTC
TRBV20-1	TRBJ2-3	15	.	TRBD1	CSASPGTVSTDTQYF	TGCAGTGCTAGCCCCGGGACAGTTAGCACAGATACGCAGTATTTT
TRBV20-1	TRBJ2-3	16	.	.	CSDISWARTTGYTQYF	TGCAGTGACATCTCGTGGGCTCGAACTACGGGCTATACGCAGTATTTT
TRBV28	TRBJ2-2	14	few	.	CASIRGANTGELFF	TGTGCCAGCATCCGAGGGGCGAACACCGGGGAGCTGTTTTTT